One sample yielded the 26 T cell receptor beta chains listed below, sequenced in a study of T-cell reconstitution after alpha-beta-depleted transplantation in children. Library preparation (for TCRbeta) was performed with unique molecular identifiers. A single record per CDR3 protein comes from TCRdb applying MiXCR to the PCR reads. The sample records some 600,000 distinct CDR3 sequences, 16% being singletons. The material was PBMCs from the stem cell graft donor, obtained from the stem cell graft. These receptor sequences come from a human donor who donated a stem cell graft to a child with acute myeloid leukemia.

The chain couples TRBV18 to TRBJ1-5, with 9 bases aligning to TRBD1. Germline V CDR1 and CDR2: KGHSH, LQKENI. The length of the CDR3 is 15 residues. V dropped 3 bases and J dropped 9; count of bases not matched to a gene: 9. The CDR3 region is CASSPRTGANSPQHF. The CDR3, as DNA: TGTGCCAGCTCACCTAGGACAGGGGCGAACTCGCCCCAGCATTTT.

The chain recombines TRBV5-5 with TRBJ2-1; TRBD2 aligns across 14 bases. The CDR3 has 16 residues. Germline CDR1 and CDR2: SGHKS and YYEKEE (reference sequence). J gave up 10 bases and V 4 bases, and 10 bases lay outside the gene matches. CDR3 nucleotide sequence: TGTGCCAGCAGCACACCGGGACTAGCGGGGGTCAGCGAGCAGTTCTTC. It translates to CASSTPGLAGVSEQFF.

J is TRBJ1-2 and V is TRBV18, with TRBD1 as a possible D gene (5 bases). The CDR3 covers 16 residues. CDR1 and CDR2 (germline): KGHSH, LQKENI. The V gene lost 3 bases and the J gene lost 2 bases, with 16 bases spanning the gap. The CDR3 protein is CASSPQAGSSNYGYTF. In DNA form, the CDR3 reads TGTGCCAGCTCACCCCAAGCAGGGAGTTCGAACTATGGCTACACCTTC.

This clonotype was found a few times. The V and J genes are TRBV4-1 and TRBJ1-3; D is perhaps TRBD1 (5 bases). This CDR3 spans 16 amino acids. The germline V gene encodes CDR1 MGHRA and CDR2 YSYEKL. Trimming pared 0 bases from V and 6 bases from J, leaving 15 bases between. For the CDR3, the DNA is TGCGCCAGCAGCCAAGAAGGGCAGGGAGGTACAAACACCATATATTTT. Its translation: CASSQEGQGGTNTIYF.

This chain joins TRBV4-1 and TRBJ2-1; D gene uncertain. The CDR3 covers 15 residues. Trimming took off 1 base at V and 0 bases at J, with 7 bases between the two ends. Germline CDR1 is MGHRA and CDR2 is YSYEKL. The CDR3 DNA reads as TGCGCCAGCAGCCAAGCATGGAGCTCCTACAATGAGCAGTTCTTC. This codes for CASSQAWSSYNEQFF.

In this sample, this clonotype turned up a few times. V usage is TRBV7-9 and J usage is TRBJ1-2; unclear D gene. The V gene lost 1 base and the J gene lost 5 bases, with 11 bases spanning the gap. The CDR3 loop spans 14 amino acids. Germline V gives CDR1 SEHNR, CDR2 FQNEAQ (reference sequence). The CDR3 here is CASSLVKPRYGYTF. CDR3 nucleotides: TGTGCCAGCAGCTTAGTGAAGCCTAGGTATGGCTACACCTTC.

The chain links TRBV7-2 to TRBJ2-1; 7 nucleotides align to TRBD2. V shed 0 bases and J 5 bases; nucleotides not matched to a gene: 7. Per germline, CDR1 SGHTA and CDR2 FQGNSA. This CDR3 has 16 amino acids. The CDR3 DNA sequence: TGTGCCAGCAGCTTAGCGCGCCGGGGGGATAACAATGAGCAGTTCTTC. Protein sequence: CASSLARRGDNNEQFF. The full variable domain, its missing parts supplied by reference TRBV7-2 and TRBJ2-1, is GAGVSQSPSNKVTEKGKDVELRCDPISGHTALYWYRQSLGQGLEFLIYFQGNSAPDKSGLPSDRFSAERTGGSVSTLTIQRTQQEDSAVYLCASSLARRGDNNEQFFGPGTRLTVL.

The chain carries TRBV11-2 and TRBJ2-5; D may be TRBD2 (6 bases). The CDR3 length is 13 residues. V dropped 7 bases and J dropped 2 bases, with 11 bases sitting between them. Germline V gives CDR1 SGHAT, CDR2 FQNNGV. The CDR3 nucleotides read TGTGCCAGCACCTCGGGGGAGCAAGAGACCCAGTACTTC. This translates into CASTSGEQETQYF.

This clonotype was picked up a small number of times. The genes are TRBV20-1 and TRBJ1-6, with 10 bases identical to TRBD1. With 0 bases clipped from V and 10 bases from J, the junction kept 12 bases outside the gene matches. The CDR3 is made up of 17 amino acids. The germline V gene encodes CDR1 DFQATT and CDR2 SNEGSKA (reference sequence). CDR3 in DNA: TGCAGTGCTAGAGATCCTAGACAGGGGGCTAGGAGCTCACCCCTCCACTTT. This codes for CSARDPRQGARSSPLHF.

There are a few counts of this clonotype. The genes are TRBV7-2 and TRBJ2-5; 8 bases fit TRBD1. Germline assignment: CDR1 SGHTA and CDR2 FQGNSA. This CDR3 has 16 residues. The J segment lost 1 base and the V segment lost 4 bases, leaving 8 bases of the junction unmatched. The CDR3 region has the DNA TGTGCCAGCAGCTCCCGACAGGGGCGTTTCCAAGAGACCCAGTACTTC. Its protein is CASSSRQGRFQETQYF.

This clonotype came up many times. The chain couples TRBV29-1 to TRBJ2-6; D remains ambiguous. Looked up from germline, CDR1 is SQVTM and CDR2 is ANQGSEA. The CDR3 consists of 12 residues. The V end lost 4 bases, the J end lost 9 bases, and 10 bases lay between the germline ends. The CDR3 region is CSVGPAVNVLTF. The DNA for the CDR3 is TGCAGCGTTGGCCCGGCGGTCAACGTCCTGACTTTC.

The V gene is TRBV4-2, the J gene TRBJ1-1; a possible D gene is TRBD1 (6 bases). The CDR3 runs to 12 residues. Between the trimmed V and J ends, which lost 5 bases and 8 bases, there was a span of 12 bases. Germline V gives CDR1 LGHNA, CDR2 YNFKEQ. The DNA of the CDR3 is TGTGCCAGCAGCGTTACCGGGACAGAAGCTTTCTTT. This gives the protein CASSVTGTEAFF.

CDR3 sequence (DNA): TGCAGTGCCACCCGAGCCGAGGGAGCCTACGAGCAGTACTTC. It is translated as CSATRAEGAYEQYF. J is TRBJ2-7 and V is TRBV20-1; a possible D gene is TRBD2 (5 bases). The germline V gene has CDR1 DFQATT and CDR2 SNEGSKA (reference sequence). V shed 6 bases and J shed 2 bases, with 17 bases lying between them. The CDR3 totals 14 residues.

There are a few counts of this clonotype. The chain couples TRBV11-2 to TRBJ1-1; D is unresolved. The CDR3 runs 14 residues. Germline-derived CDR1 and CDR2 are SGHAT and FQNNGV. Trimming took off 3 bases at V and 1 base at J, with 9 bases between the two ends. The CDR3 DNA follows: TGTGCCAGCAGCTTGAATGACAAGAACACTGAAGCTTTCTTT. Translating gives CASSLNDKNTEAFF.

This clonotype was seen repeatedly, ten times or more. J is TRBJ2-3 and V is TRBV29-1; D not certain. The CDR3 runs 11 residues. The germline CDR1 and CDR2 sequences are SQVTM and ANQGSEA. Deletions cut 1 base from V and 7 bases from J, with 6 bases between. CDR3 in DNA: TGCAGCGTTGAAGTAGGCAATACGCAGTATTTT. Its translation: CSVEVGNTQYF.

This clonotype showed up just a few times. The chain combines TRBV7-9 with TRBJ2-3; unclear D gene. CDR3 size: 13 residues. Trimming took 10 bases from V and 6 from J, leaving 17 bases between them. The V gene's germline CDR1 is SEHNR and CDR2 FQNEAQ (reference sequence). The CDR3 reads CANEKAAEDTQYF. The CDR3 DNA reads TGTGCCAACGAAAAGGCGGCGGAGGATACGCAGTATTTT.

This clonotype was picked up many times. V usage is TRBV7-2 and J usage is TRBJ1-1; TRBD1 is a possible D gene (6 bases). Between the trimmed V and J ends, which lost 5 bases and 2 bases, there was a span of 12 bases. Germline CDR1 is SGHTA and CDR2 is FQGNSA. This CDR3 contains 14 residues. The CDR3 loop is CASSPMGANTEAFF. The CDR3 DNA is TGTGCCAGCAGCCCTATGGGGGCAAACACTGAAGCTTTCTTT.

In this sample, this clonotype turned up many times. The chain has TRBV7-2 and TRBJ2-7; D is possibly TRBD1 (6 bases). V was trimmed by 2 bases and J by 5 bases, leaving 10 bases between them. The CDR3 length is 13 residues. The germline gives CDR1 SGHTA, CDR2 FQGNSA. The CDR3 nucleotides read TGTGCCAGCAGCTTACAGGGGCGGGACGAGCAGTACTTC. This codes for CASSLQGRDEQYF.

This clonotype was seen at least ten times. CDR3 bases: TGCAGTGCTAGAGTACTAGCGCTATACAATGAGCAGTTCTTC. Translated: CSARVLALYNEQFF. The chain is built from TRBV20-1 and TRBJ2-1; 7 bases map to TRBD2. Germline V gene data show CDR1 as DFQATT and CDR2 as SNEGSKA (reference sequence). The CDR3 is made up of 14 amino acids. V lost 1 base, J lost 4 bases, and 4 bases stayed unmatched.

The chain employs TRBV9 and TRBJ1-1; the D gene is possibly TRBD1 (5 bases). Per the germline V gene, CDR1 is SGDLS and CDR2 is YYNGEE. Trimming took 2 bases from V and 3 from J, leaving 14 bases between them. The CDR3 has 15 amino acids. For the CDR3, the DNA is TGTGCCAGCAGCGTTTCTGGAGGGGACCACACTGAAGCTTTCTTT. It translates to CASSVSGGDHTEAFF.

This rearrangement joins TRBV12-3 or TRBV12-4 to TRBJ2-7; D is possibly TRBD1 (5 bases). The CDR3 extends over 11 amino acids. The chain's CDR3 is CASGWKNEQYF. The CDR3 DNA follows: TGTGCTTCAGGGTGGAAAAACGAGCAGTACTTC.

CDR3 coding DNA: TGTGCCAGCAGTACCCCGGGACTAGCGGGGGTTAGCTCCTACAATGAGCAGTTCTTC. Amino acid sequence: CASSTPGLAGVSSYNEQFF. The chain links TRBV12-3 or TRBV12-4 to TRBJ2-1, with 14 nucleotides matching TRBD2. J was trimmed by 0 bases and V by 5 bases; bases with no gene match: 9. This CDR3 has 19 residues.

This clonotype appeared many times. The chain has TRBV5-6 and TRBJ1-2; tentative D call: TRBD1 (5 bases). Trimming shortened V by 4 bases and J by 11 bases, and 21 bases separated the two germline ends. Per germline, CDR1 SGHDT and CDR2 YYEEEE. The CDR3 length is 14 residues. The CDR3 region is CASSLTGPKPGYTF. DNA of the CDR3: TGTGCCAGCAGCCTTACGGGACCGAAGCCCGGTTACACCTTC. Full variable domain (rest looked up from reference TRBV5-6 and TRBJ1-2): DAGVTQSPTHLIKTRGQQVTLRCSPKSGHDTVSWYQQALGQGPQFIFQYYEEEERQRGNFPDRFSGHQFPNYSSELNVNALLLGDSALYLCASSLTGPKPGYTFGSGTRLTVV.

This chain connects TRBV6-2 or TRBV6-3 to TRBJ2-7; the D is unclear. The CDR3 spans 15 residues. V was clipped by 2 bases and J by 4 bases, with 15 bases between them. Germline-derived CDR1 and CDR2 are MNHEY and SVGEGT. The CDR3 region is CASSYGAWAVYEQYF. The CDR3 bases are TGTGCCAGCAGTTACGGAGCTTGGGCAGTATACGAGCAGTACTTC.

The CDR3 reads CASSWSGVNGYTF. As DNA, the CDR3 is TGTGCCAGCAGTTGGTCAGGGGTGAATGGCTACACCTTC. The chain carries TRBV27 and TRBJ1-2, with D maybe TRBD1 (6 bases). The CDR3 covers 13 residues. Trimming stripped 4 bases from V and 6 bases from J, with 12 bases between. Germline-derived CDR1 and CDR2 are MNHEY and SMNVEV (reference sequence).

About this clonotype: This sequence may be a read error, since a much larger clone differs from it by one base. V is TRBV20-1 and J is TRBJ2-3; no reliable D call. The CDR3 runs 15 residues. Germline values: CDR1 DFQATT, CDR2 SNEGSKA (reference sequence). V was cut by 5 bases and J by 2 bases, with 17 bases left in between. CDR3 in amino acids: CSAEYGYSDTDTQYF. The CDR3, as DNA: TGCAGTGCTGAGTACGGCTATTCAGACACAGATACGCAGTATTTT.